This note documents a single T cell receptor beta chain sequence. Measured with immunoSEQ multiplex PCR; TCRdb has only the in-frame clones, and not every one. The sample gives approximately 44,000 clones, more than 65% of which show up once; about 15% is in the top ten. This sample stems from a study of control samples from healthy donors and cancer patients. Germline CDR1 and CDR2: SGHNT and YYREEE (reference sequence). The CDR3 has 14 amino acids. V lost 3 bases, J lost 6 bases, and 3 bases stayed unmatched. The chain couples TRBV5-4 to TRBJ2-2, with TRBD2 identical over 9 bases. The material sequenced was formalin-fixed, paraffin-embedded tissue. This clonotype was obtained from a male donor with melanoma. The CDR3 protein is CASSSGTSSGELFF. DNA of the CDR3: TGTGCCAGCAGCTCCGGGACTAGCTCCGGGGAGCTGTTTTTT.